Each of the 25 T cell receptor beta chains below was sequenced from the same sample in a study of blood T cell repertoires in COVID-19. The table came from immunoSEQ multiplex PCR; TCRdb's copy has only in-frame clones and leaves some out. The table has under 300,000 clones, under 90% seen once. Sequencing was performed on PBMCs or T cells enriched from blood (not recorded which). The source of these receptors is a man between 18 and 29 years old who had recovered from COVID-19.

This chain joins TRBV24-1 and TRBJ1-4; a possible D gene is TRBD1 (6 bases). V gave up 4 bases and J gave up 8 bases, with 19 bases separating them. CDR1 and CDR2 (germline): KGHDR, SFDVKD. This CDR3 contains 16 residues. The CDR3 DNA reads as TGTGCCACCAGTGACACGTCGCACAGGGTATACGAAAAACTGTTTTTT. Its translation is CATSDTSHRVYEKLFF.

This CDR3 is CASRLTSQGAEQYF. The CDR3 DNA sequence: TGTGCCAGCAGGTTAACCTCTCAGGGGGCCGAGCAGTACTTC. The rearrangement uses TRBV11-2 and TRBJ2-7; 8 bases line up with TRBD1. Germline V CDR1 and CDR2: SGHAT, FQNNGV. This CDR3 spans 14 amino acids. The trim removed 6 bases at V and 6 bases at J, leaving 10 bases unmatched.

The V and J genes are TRBV27 and TRBJ1-4; D unclear. The CDR3 covers 17 residues. Trimming left V 3 bases short and J 3 bases short, with 17 bases between. CDR1 is MNHEY and CDR2 is SMNVEV in the germline V gene (reference sequence). Written as DNA, the CDR3 is TGTGCCAGCAGTTTCACGACGGGGAGGTTGGCTAATGAAAAACTGTTTTTT. This codes for CASSFTTGRLANEKLFF.

The chain uses TRBV19 and TRBJ1-5; TRBD1 agrees at 8 bases. CDR3 size: 15 residues. V was clipped by 3 bases and J by 7 bases; unmatched bases: 8. Germline-derived CDR1 and CDR2 are LNHDA and SQIVND (reference sequence). CDR3 sequence (DNA): TGTGCCAGTAGTATCTGGCAGGGGGCTTTGCAGCCCCAGCATTTT. Protein product: CASSIWQGALQPQHF.

V gene TRBV12-3 or TRBV12-4 combines with J gene TRBJ1-1; D is perhaps TRBD1 (5 bases). The CDR3 extends over 13 amino acids. Trimming took 2 bases from V and 3 from J, leaving 7 bases between them. The DNA of the CDR3 is TGTGCCAGCAGTTTACAGGGTGACACTGAAGCTTTCTTT. It is translated as CASSLQGDTEAFF.

The chain employs TRBV24-1 and TRBJ1-4; TRBD1 might be the D (6 bases). The V end lost 1 base, the J end lost 2 bases, and 10 bases lay between the germline ends. Germline CDR1 and CDR2: KGHDR and SFDVKD. The CDR3 is 16 amino acids. The CDR3 bases are TGTGCCACCAGTGATTTTGAAAGGGGGACTAATGAAAAACTGTTTTTT. Residues: CATSDFERGTNEKLFF.

The chain combines TRBV5-4 with TRBJ1-1; tentatively, D is TRBD1 (5 bases). CDR3 length: 15 residues. The germline V and J ends were trimmed by 5 bases and 1 base, with 15 bases remaining between them. Germline V CDR1 and CDR2: SGHNT, YYREEE (reference sequence). CDR3 coding DNA: TGTGCCAGCAGGTCTGGTGTCCAGGGGAACACTGAAGCTTTCTTT. Protein: CASRSGVQGNTEAFF.

This clone has just one count. This chain links TRBV2 with TRBJ2-3, with 7 bases lining up with TRBD2. V was clipped by 7 bases and J by 1 base; unmatched bases: 5. The CDR3 is 14 residues long. Germline CDR1 and CDR2: SNHLY and FYNNEI. The CDR3 region has the DNA TGTGCCAGCACGCGGACTAGTCGCACAGATACGCAGTATTTT. This gives the protein CASTRTSRTDTQYF.

The chain combines TRBV5-4 with TRBJ2-3, with unresolved D. Germline values: CDR1 SGHNT, CDR2 YYREEE (reference sequence). V shed 0 bases and J shed 0 bases, with 5 bases lying between them. The CDR3 has 14 residues. Here the CDR3 DNA reads TGTGCCAGCAGCTTGGCTCCCAGCACAGATACGCAGTATTTT. This codes for CASSLAPSTDTQYF.

The chain couples TRBV24-1 to TRBJ2-3, with 11 bases identical to TRBD2. Germline V CDR1 and CDR2: KGHDR, SFDVKD. The CDR3 spans 16 residues. The V segment lost 3 bases and the J segment 5 bases; nucleotides outside the gene matches: 6. CDR3: CATSDPSGGLGDTQYF. CDR3 DNA: TGTGCCACCAGTGATCCTAGCGGGGGGTTGGGAGATACGCAGTATTTT.

The rearrangement uses TRBV5-1 and TRBJ1-5; 9 nucleotides agree with TRBD1. The CDR3 sequence is 14 residues long. After removal of 3 bases from V and 6 bases from J, the junction contained 4 bases not matched to a gene. Germline V gene data show CDR1 as SGHRS and CDR2 as YFSETQ. This chain's CDR3 is CASSSTGGSQPQHF. CDR3 DNA: TGCGCCAGCAGCTCGACAGGGGGGAGTCAGCCCCAGCATTTT.

This clone was picked up one time. This chain connects TRBV7-6 to TRBJ1-5; 10 bases are shared with TRBD1. This CDR3 has 14 residues. CDR1 is SGHVS, CDR2 FNYEAQ, per germline. Trimming at V came to 6 bases and at J to 6 bases, leaving 5 bases not matched to a gene. This chain's CDR3 is CASSSGTGVQPQHF. The CDR3 nucleotides read TGTGCCAGCAGTTCCGGGACAGGGGTTCAGCCCCAGCATTTT. The full variable domain, with the rest looked up from reference TRBV7-6 and TRBJ1-5, is GAGVSQSPRYKVTKRGQDVALRCDPISGHVSLYWYRQALGQGPEFLTYFNYEAQQDKSGLPNDRFSAERPEGSISTLTIQRTEQRDSAMYRCASSSGTGVQPQHFGDGTRLSIL.

The chain combines TRBV3-1 (or the pseudogene TRBV3-2) with TRBJ2-1; no definite D call. V shed 5 bases and J shed 8 bases, with 7 bases lying between them. CDR1 is LGHDT, CDR2 YNNKEL, per germline (reference sequence). CDR3 length equals 11 residues. DNA for the CDR3: TGTGCCAGCAGCTCCGTCCATGAGCAGTTCTTC. Translated, it gives CASSSVHEQFF.

This clone showed up just a few times. The rearrangement links TRBV10-3 to TRBJ2-3; weak D call: TRBD2 (6 bases). This CDR3 is built from 14 residues. Germline CDR1 reads ENHRY; CDR2 reads SYGVKD. Trimming took off 7 bases at V and 1 base at J, with 12 bases between the two ends. The CDR3 bases are TGTGCCATCAACCCAGCGGGCCGCACAGATACGCAGTATTTT. It codes for CAINPAGRTDTQYF.

This chain links TRBV12-3 or TRBV12-4 with TRBJ2-1, with D tentatively TRBD2 (5 bases). This CDR3 has 13 residues. V lost 8 bases, J lost 2 bases, and 10 bases lay in between. DNA of the CDR3: TGTGCCAGCGCCGGGGTAACCTACAATGAGCAGTTCTTC. Translating gives CASAGVTYNEQFF.

The V gene is TRBV5-1, the J gene TRBJ1-2; D gene uncertain. The ends were cut back, 4 bases at V and 1 base at J, with 14 bases in the middle. The CDR3 runs to 15 residues. Germline CDR1 and CDR2: SGHRS and YFSETQ. The DNA for the CDR3 is TGCGCCAGCAGCACCGGGAACGTGGGTAACTATGGCTACACCTTC. Translating it yields CASSTGNVGNYGYTF.

This chain uses TRBV7-9 with TRBJ1-6, with TRBD1 matching 7 bases. After removal of 5 bases from V and 9 bases from J, the junction contained 10 bases not matched to a gene. The CDR3 consists of 15 residues. Germline CDR1 SEHNR, CDR2 FQNEAQ (reference sequence). This CDR3 is CASSLTGQSGSPLHF. The CDR3 DNA is TGTGCCAGCAGCCTAACGGGACAGTCAGGTTCACCCCTCCACTTT.

V gene TRBV19 combines with J gene TRBJ1-1; tentatively, D is TRBD1 (6 bases). CDR3 length: 15 residues. V was trimmed by 5 bases and J by 0 bases, leaving 13 bases between them. Germline assignment: CDR1 LNHDA and CDR2 SQIVND (reference sequence). The CDR3 DNA is TGTGCCAGTAGTGTCAGACAGGTGATGAACACTGAAGCTTTCTTT. As protein: CASSVRQVMNTEAFF.

The CDR3 sequence is CASSEALFTGANYGYTF. The DNA for the CDR3 is TGTGCCAGCAGTGAAGCGCTTTTTACAGGGGCAAACTATGGCTACACCTTC. The chain links TRBV6-1 to TRBJ1-2; 7 nucleotides match TRBD1. The V gene's germline CDR1 is MNHNS and CDR2 SASEGT. The CDR3 length is 17 residues. Trimming took 0 bases from V and 2 from J; bases not matched to a gene: 9.

This rearrangement joins TRBV30 to TRBJ1-1; D is perhaps TRBD1 (6 bases). The CDR3 is 14 amino acids. V was shortened by 1 base and J by 4 bases, with 13 bases between the two germline ends. From germline, CDR1 is GTSNPN and CDR2 SVGIG (reference sequence). The CDR3 reads CAWSGGAGVTEAFF. The CDR3 DNA reads TGTGCCTGGAGTGGAGGAGCAGGGGTCACTGAAGCTTTCTTT.

The V call is TRBV11-3, the J call TRBJ1-1; no firm D call. CDR3 length: 14 amino acids. V was trimmed by 2 bases and J by 2 bases, leaving 9 bases between them. CDR1 SGHNT and CDR2 YENEEA come from the germline V gene. CDR3 region: CASSLRGTNTEAFF. CDR3 in DNA: TGTGCCAGCAGCTTACGGGGAACTAACACTGAAGCTTTCTTT.

The chain is built from TRBV7-9 and TRBJ1-1; a possible D gene is TRBD1 (6 bases). The CDR3 is 14 residues long. The V end was cut by 5 bases, the J end by 4 bases, with 14 bases between. The germline gives CDR1 SEHNR, CDR2 FQNEAQ (reference sequence). The CDR3 DNA follows: TGTGCCAGCAGCGAAACCGGGGGGCTCACTGAAGCTTTCTTT. Amino acid sequence: CASSETGGLTEAFF. Full variable domain (remainder filled in from reference TRBV7-9 and TRBJ1-1): DTGVSQNPRHKITKRGQNVTFRCDPISEHNRLYWYRQTLGQGPEFLTYFQNEAQLEKSRLLSDRFSAERPKGSFSTLEIQRTEQGDSAMYLCASSETGGLTEAFFGQGTRLTVV.

The genes are TRBV9 and TRBJ2-1; 7 bases fit TRBD2. The CDR3 extends over 16 amino acids. The germline CDR1 and CDR2 sequences are SGDLS and YYNGEE. Trimming cost V 0 bases and J 10 bases; bases outside gene matches: 13. The CDR3 spells CASSVGLADLYGEQFF. DNA for the CDR3: TGTGCCAGCAGCGTAGGGCTAGCGGACCTCTACGGCGAGCAGTTCTTC. Based on the CDR3 plus reference TRBV9 and TRBJ2-1, the full variable domain is DSGVTQTPKHLITATGQRVTLRCSPRSGDLSVYWYQQSLDQGLQFLIQYYNGEERAKGNILERFSAQQFPDLHSELNLSSLELGDSALYFCASSVGLADLYGEQFFGPGTRLTVL.

The chain carries TRBV3-1 (or the pseudogene TRBV3-2) and TRBJ2-1; the D gene is possibly TRBD1 (5 bases). The germline V and J ends were trimmed by 1 base and 3 bases, with 13 bases remaining between them. This CDR3 contains 16 residues. The V gene's germline CDR1 is LGHDT and CDR2 YNNKEL (reference sequence). The CDR3 region has the DNA TGTGCCAGCAGCCAAGCCCCATCGACAGTCTACAATGAGCAGTTCTTC. Encoded protein: CASSQAPSTVYNEQFF.

This chain uses TRBV5-4 with TRBJ2-5; no clear D gene. Germline values: CDR1 SGHNT, CDR2 YYREEE (reference sequence). The V end lost 3 bases, the J end lost 5 bases, and 17 bases lay between the germline ends. CDR3 length equals 15 residues. The DNA for the CDR3 is TGTGCCAGCAGCTCCTCCCGGTTAGCCCCCGAGACCCAGTACTTC. Translating it yields CASSSSRLAPETQYF.